The 13 T cell receptor beta chains listed next were all sequenced from one sample in a study of cytomegalovirus exposure and HLA in healthy donors. The protocol was immunoSEQ multiplex PCR, while the TCRdb copy is restricted to in-frame clones and leaves out a portion. The table records tens of thousands of clones, around 92% of them present only once. Sequenced input: PBMCs. The receptors originated from a man aged 18-30 years in good health and CMV-seronegative.

The chain links TRBV6-1 to TRBJ1-1; D perhaps matches TRBD1 (6 bases). Germline loops: CDR1 MNHNS, CDR2 SASEGT. The CDR3 consists of 14 residues. V was trimmed by 5 bases and J by 3 bases, leaving 13 bases between them. CDR3 sequence reads: CASSPEYRDTEAFF. The CDR3 nucleotides are TGTGCCAGCAGTCCTGAGTACAGGGACACTGAAGCTTTCTTT.

The V and J genes are TRBV5-1 and TRBJ2-5; 11 bases are shared with TRBD2. The CDR3 spans 16 residues. Germline CDR1 is SGHRS and CDR2 is YFSETQ. V lost 4 bases, J lost 5 bases, and 10 bases stayed unmatched. CDR3 region: CASSKMTSGAGETQYF. CDR3 nucleotides: TGCGCCAGCAGCAAAATGACTAGCGGGGCTGGGGAGACCCAGTACTTC.

The chain employs TRBV6-1 and TRBJ1-5; D might be TRBD1 (5 bases). CDR3 length: 14 residues. V was cut by 5 bases and J by 3 bases, with 11 bases left in between. Germline values: CDR1 MNHNS, CDR2 SASEGT. CDR3 sequence: CASSRPGDNQPQHF. CDR3 DNA: TGTGCCAGCAGTCGACCGGGGGACAATCAGCCCCAGCATTTT.

The chain recombines TRBV10-3 with TRBJ2-7; tentative D call: TRBD2 (7 bases). This CDR3 comprises 14 residues. The germline CDR1 and CDR2 sequences are ENHRY and SYGVKD. Trimming took off 3 bases at V and 5 bases at J, with 14 bases between the two ends. The DNA of the CDR3 is TGTGCCATCAGTGACCGCGGGGGCGAGAACGAGCAGTACTTC. It is translated as CAISDRGGENEQYF.

The chain is built from TRBV11-2 and TRBJ2-2; 9 nucleotides line up with TRBD2. Germline-derived CDR1 and CDR2 are SGHAT and FQNNGV. J lost 5 bases, V lost 8 bases, and 12 bases had no gene match. This CDR3 region has 16 residues. The CDR3 reads CASAPRAGGSTGELFF. CDR3 coding DNA: TGTGCCAGCGCGCCTCGGGCGGGAGGGAGTACCGGGGAGCTGTTTTTT. Full variable domain (missing parts from reference TRBV11-2 and TRBJ2-2): EAGVAQSPRYKIIEKRQSVAFWCNPISGHATLYWYQQILGQGPKLLIQFQNNGVVDDSQLPKDRFSAERLKGVDSTLKIQPAKLEDSAVYLCASAPRAGGSTGELFFGEGSRLTVL.

This clone was seen only once. The rearrangement uses TRBV27 and TRBJ2-2, with unresolved D. Trimming pared 2 bases from V and 0 bases from J, leaving 10 bases between. This CDR3 contains 16 residues. Germline assignment: CDR1 MNHEY and CDR2 SMNVEV (reference sequence). As DNA, the CDR3 is TGTGCCAGCAGTTTAAGGCAGACTTCGAACACCGGGGAGCTGTTTTTT. This translates into CASSLRQTSNTGELFF.

This sequence joins TRBV25-1 and TRBJ1-5, with D maybe TRBD1 (6 bases). The V end lost 4 bases, the J end lost 1 base, and 11 bases lay between the germline ends. Per the germline V gene, CDR1 is MGHDK and CDR2 is SYGVNS. The CDR3 spans 15 residues. The CDR3 DNA is TGTGCCAGCAGTGCGGACAGTTACAGCAATCAGCCCCAGCATTTT. Protein product: CASSADSYSNQPQHF.

The chain is built from TRBV2 and TRBJ1-2; D is possibly TRBD1 (5 bases). This CDR3 is built from 14 residues. The germline CDR1 and CDR2 sequences are SNHLY and FYNNEI. V was shortened by 2 bases and J by 8 bases, with 15 bases between the two germline ends. The CDR3 spells CASSETLAGWGYTF. The CDR3 DNA reads TGTGCCAGCAGTGAAACTCTCGCAGGGTGGGGCTACACCTTC.

Here the CDR3 reads CASSLGFRVWETQYF. The CDR3 nucleotides are TGTGCCAGCAGCTTAGGGTTCAGGGTATGGGAGACCCAGTACTTC. The rearrangement links TRBV7-2 to TRBJ2-5, with D maybe TRBD1 (5 bases). CDR1 SGHTA and CDR2 FQGNSA come from the germline V gene. With 1 base removed from V and 5 bases from J, the gap between germline ends came to 14 bases. CDR3 size: 15 residues.

J is TRBJ2-7 and V is TRBV19; TRBD1 aligns across 11 bases. CDR1 is LNHDA and CDR2 is SQIVND in the germline V gene (reference sequence). The CDR3 has 16 residues. J was trimmed by 6 bases and V by 6 bases; bases with no gene match: 13. The CDR3 sequence: CASSRGQRTGGREQYF. The CDR3 DNA follows: TGTGCCAGTAGCAGGGGACAGAGGACAGGGGGCCGCGAGCAGTACTTC.

This chain links TRBV4-2 with TRBJ2-3, with 8 bases that match TRBD2. The CDR3 length is 16 residues. The J segment lost 3 bases and the V segment lost 3 bases, leaving 8 bases of the junction unmatched. Germline assignment: CDR1 LGHNA and CDR2 YNFKEQ. The CDR3 sequence: CASSQQRGPGTDTQYF. DNA of the CDR3: TGTGCCAGCAGCCAGCAGCGGGGGCCCGGTACAGATACGCAGTATTTT.

The rearrangement joins TRBV25-1 to TRBJ2-7, with D maybe TRBD2 (5 bases). Germline-derived CDR1 and CDR2 are MGHDK and SYGVNS. The V gene lost 7 bases and the J gene lost 5 bases, with 12 bases spanning the gap. CDR3 length: 12 amino acids. In DNA form, the CDR3 reads TGTGCCAGCACGGGAAATCGGGACGAGCAGTACTTC. This translates into CASTGNRDEQYF.

This sequence joins TRBV11-1 and TRBJ1-2; 8 bases agree with TRBD1. This CDR3 has 15 amino acids. V lost 3 bases to trimming and J lost 2 bases; unmatched junction nucleotides: 5. In germline, CDR1 is SGHAT, CDR2 FQDESV (reference sequence). Here the CDR3 DNA reads TGTGCCAGCAGCTTTGGGACAGGCAACAACTATGGCTACACCTTC. This sequence encodes CASSFGTGNNYGYTF.